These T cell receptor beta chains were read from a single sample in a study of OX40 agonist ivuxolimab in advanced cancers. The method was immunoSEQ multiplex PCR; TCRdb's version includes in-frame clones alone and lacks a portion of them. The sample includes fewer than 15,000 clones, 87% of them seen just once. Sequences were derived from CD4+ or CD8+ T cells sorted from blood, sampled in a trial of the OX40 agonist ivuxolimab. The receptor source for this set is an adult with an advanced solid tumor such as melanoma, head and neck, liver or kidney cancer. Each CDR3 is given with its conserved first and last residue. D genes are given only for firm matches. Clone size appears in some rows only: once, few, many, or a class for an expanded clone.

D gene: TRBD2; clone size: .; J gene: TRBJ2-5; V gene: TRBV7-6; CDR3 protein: CASSLARFSGGQETQYF; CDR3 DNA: TGTGCCAGCAGCTTAGCGCGGTTTAGCGGGGGACAAGAGACCCAGTACTTC
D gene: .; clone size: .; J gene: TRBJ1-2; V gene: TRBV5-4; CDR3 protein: CASSPPGHYGYTF; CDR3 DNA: TGTGCCAGCAGCCCACCTGGGCACTATGGCTACACCTTC
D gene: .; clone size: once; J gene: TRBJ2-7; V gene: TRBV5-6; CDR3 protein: CASSLVVGGQGGYEQYF; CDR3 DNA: TGTGCCAGCAGCTTGGTGGTGGGAGGCCAGGGTGGCTACGAGCAGTACTTC
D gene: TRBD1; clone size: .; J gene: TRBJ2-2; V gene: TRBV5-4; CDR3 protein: CASSPNRGHTGELFF; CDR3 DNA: TGTGCCAGCAGCCCCAACAGGGGGCACACCGGGGAGCTGTTTTTT
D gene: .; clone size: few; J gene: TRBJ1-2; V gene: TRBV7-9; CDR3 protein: CASSSGHRYGYTF; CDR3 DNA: TGTGCCAGCAGCTCGGGACACCGCTATGGCTACACCTTC
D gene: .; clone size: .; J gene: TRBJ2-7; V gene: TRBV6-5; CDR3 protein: CASSYTTGSYEQYF; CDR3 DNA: TGTGCCAGCAGTTACACAACAGGCTCCTACGAGCAGTACTTC
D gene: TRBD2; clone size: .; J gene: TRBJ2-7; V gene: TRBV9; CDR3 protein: CASSVGSGSRGEQYF; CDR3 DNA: TGTGCCAGCAGCGTAGGGAGCGGGAGTCGAGGGGAGCAGTACTTC
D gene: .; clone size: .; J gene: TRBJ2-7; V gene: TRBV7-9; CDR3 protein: CASSLEGNEQYF; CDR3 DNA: TGTGCCAGCAGCTTAGAGGGAAACGAGCAGTACTTC
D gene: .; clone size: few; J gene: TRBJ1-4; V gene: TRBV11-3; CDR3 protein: CASSLWGRENEKLFF; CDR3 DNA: TGTGCCAGCAGCTTATGGGGGAGGGAAAATGAAAAACTGTTTTTT
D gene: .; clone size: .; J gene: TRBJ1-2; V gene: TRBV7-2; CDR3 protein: CASSLGLGAGYTF; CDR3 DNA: TGTGCCAGCAGCTTAGGTTTGGGGGCTGGCTACACCTTC
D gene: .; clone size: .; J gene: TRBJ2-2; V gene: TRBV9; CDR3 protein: CASRQGLGNTGELFF; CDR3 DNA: TGTGCCAGCCGTCAAGGTTTAGGGAACACCGGGGAGCTGTTTTTT
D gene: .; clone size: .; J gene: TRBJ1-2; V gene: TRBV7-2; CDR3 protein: CASSPFPRGGQSGGYTF; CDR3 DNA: TGTGCCAGCAGCCCGTTCCCCCGTGGGGGACAAAGCGGTGGCTACACCTTC
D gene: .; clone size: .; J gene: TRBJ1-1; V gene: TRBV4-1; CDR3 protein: CASSQILRARNTEAFF; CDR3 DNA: TGCGCCAGCAGCCAGATCCTTCGGGCGAGGAACACTGAAGCTTTCTTT
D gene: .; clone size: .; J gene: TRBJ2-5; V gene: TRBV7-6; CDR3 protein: CASSVGTRGQETQYF; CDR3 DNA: TGTGCCAGCAGTGTTGGCACAAGGGGACAAGAGACCCAGTACTTC
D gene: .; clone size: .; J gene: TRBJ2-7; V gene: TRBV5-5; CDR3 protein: CASSLEDSYEQYF; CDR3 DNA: TGTGCCAGCAGCTTGGAGGACAGCTACGAGCAGTACTTC
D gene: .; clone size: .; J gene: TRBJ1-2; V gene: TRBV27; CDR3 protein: CASRMGEGYGYTF; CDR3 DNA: TGTGCCAGCAGGATGGGGGAGGGCTATGGCTACACCTTC
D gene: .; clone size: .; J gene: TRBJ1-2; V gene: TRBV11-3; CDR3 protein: CASSPFGRSPYGYTF; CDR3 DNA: TGTGCCAGCAGCCCTTTCGGGCGCAGTCCTTATGGCTACACCTTC
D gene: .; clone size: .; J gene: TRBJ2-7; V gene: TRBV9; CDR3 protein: CASSVGLEQYEQYF; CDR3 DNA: TGTGCCAGCAGCGTAGGACTAGAACAGTACGAGCAGTACTTC
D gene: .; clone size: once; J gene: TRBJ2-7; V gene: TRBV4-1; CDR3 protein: CASSQIDAEQYF; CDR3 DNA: TGCGCCAGCAGCCAAATTGACGCCGAGCAGTACTTC
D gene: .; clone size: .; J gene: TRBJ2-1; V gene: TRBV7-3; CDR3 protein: CASSSGELNNEQFF; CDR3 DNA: TGTGCCAGCAGCTCAGGGGAATTGAACAATGAGCAGTTCTTC
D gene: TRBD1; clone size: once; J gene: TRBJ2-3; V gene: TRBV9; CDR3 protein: CASRSGTGSTDTQYF; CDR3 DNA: TGTGCCAGCAGGTCCGGGACAGGGAGCACAGATACGCAGTATTTT
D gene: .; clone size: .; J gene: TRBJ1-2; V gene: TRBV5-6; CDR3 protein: CASSLENYGYTF; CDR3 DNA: TGTGCCAGCAGCTTGGAAAACTATGGCTACACCTTC
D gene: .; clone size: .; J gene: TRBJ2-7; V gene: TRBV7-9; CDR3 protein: CASSADGGRDEQYF; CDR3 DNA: TGTGCCAGCAGCGCGGACGGAGGTAGGGACGAGCAGTACTTC
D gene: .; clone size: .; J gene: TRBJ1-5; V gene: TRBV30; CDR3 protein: CAWSAPGPEGWQPQHF; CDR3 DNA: TGTGCCTGGAGTGCCCCTGGGCCCGAGGGATGGCAGCCCCAGCATTTT
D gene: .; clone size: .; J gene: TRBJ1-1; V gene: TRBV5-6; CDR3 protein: CASSLVAERTEAFF; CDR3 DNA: TGTGCCAGCAGCTTGGTAGCCGAGCGGACTGAAGCTTTCTTT
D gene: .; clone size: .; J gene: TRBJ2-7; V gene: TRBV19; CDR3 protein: CASSGPDWGSYEQYF; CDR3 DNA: TGTGCCAGTAGTGGGCCTGACTGGGGATCCTACGAGCAGTACTTC
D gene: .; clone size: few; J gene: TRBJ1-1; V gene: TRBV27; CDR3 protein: CASSTAISNTEAFF; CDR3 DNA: TGTGCCAGCAGTACAGCAATCTCGAACACTGAAGCTTTCTTT
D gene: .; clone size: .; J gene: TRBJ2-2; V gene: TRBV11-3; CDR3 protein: CASSLAGSGTGELFF; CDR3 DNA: TGTGCCAGCAGCTTGGCCGGGAGTGGGACCGGGGAGCTGTTTTTT
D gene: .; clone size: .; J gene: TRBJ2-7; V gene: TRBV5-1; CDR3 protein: CASSFGGAGGEQYF; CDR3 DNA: TGCGCCAGCAGCTTCGGCGGGGCGGGTGGCGAGCAGTACTTC
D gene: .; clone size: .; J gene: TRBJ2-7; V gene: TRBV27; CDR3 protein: CASRSSARGTYEQYF; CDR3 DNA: TGTGCCAGCAGGAGTAGCGCGAGGGGCACCTACGAGCAGTACTTC
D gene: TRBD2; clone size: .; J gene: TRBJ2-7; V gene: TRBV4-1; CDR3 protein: CASSQVQSGGEQYF; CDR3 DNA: TGCGCCAGCAGCCAAGTTCAGAGCGGGGGGGAGCAGTACTTC
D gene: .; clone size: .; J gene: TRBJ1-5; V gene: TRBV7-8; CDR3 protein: CASSSPPDAGDSNQPQHF; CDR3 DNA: TGTGCCAGCAGCTCTCCACCGGACGCCGGGGATAGCAATCAGCCCCAGCATTTT
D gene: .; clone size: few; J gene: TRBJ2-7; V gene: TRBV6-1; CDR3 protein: CASSSLSGGSYEQYF; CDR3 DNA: TGTGCCAGCAGTTCGCTGTCCGGCGGAAGCTACGAGCAGTACTTC
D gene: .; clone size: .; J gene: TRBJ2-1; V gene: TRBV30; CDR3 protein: CAWREEQGSYNEQFF; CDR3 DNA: TGTGCCTGGAGGGAGGAGCAGGGGTCCTACAATGAGCAGTTCTTC
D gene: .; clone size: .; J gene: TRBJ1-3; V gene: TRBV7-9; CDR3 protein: CASSLDGSGNTIYF; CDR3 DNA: TGTGCCAGCAGCTTAGACGGCTCTGGAAACACCATATATTTT
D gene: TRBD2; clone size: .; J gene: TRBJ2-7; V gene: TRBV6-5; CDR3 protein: CASRIRSGTYEQYF; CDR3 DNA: TGTGCCAGCAGGATCCGTAGCGGGACCTACGAGCAGTACTTC
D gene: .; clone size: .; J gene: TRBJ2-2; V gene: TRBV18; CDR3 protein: CASSPATAGRRNTGELFF; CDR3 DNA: TGTGCCAGCTCACCTGCCACGGCAGGTCGACGGAACACCGGGGAGCTGTTTTTT
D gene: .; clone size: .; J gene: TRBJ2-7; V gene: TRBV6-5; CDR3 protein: CASSYGSGHEQYF; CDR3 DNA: TGTGCCAGCAGTTATGGCAGTGGGCACGAGCAGTACTTC
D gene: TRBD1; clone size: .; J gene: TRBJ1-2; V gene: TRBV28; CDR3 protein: CASSLTGGAYGYTF; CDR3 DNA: TGTGCCAGCAGTCTTACAGGGGGCGCCTATGGCTACACCTTC
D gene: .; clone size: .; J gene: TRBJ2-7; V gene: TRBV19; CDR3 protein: CASSTGWGSYEQYF; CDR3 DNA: TGTGCCAGTAGTACCGGGTGGGGCTCCTACGAGCAGTACTTC